This TCR beta chain emerged from a study of control samples from healthy donors and cancer patients. CDR3 size: 14 residues. The V end was cut by 1 base, the J end by 4 bases, with 10 bases between. The germline V gene encodes CDR1 MGHDK and CDR2 SYGVNS. Sequencing was performed with immunoSEQ multiplex PCR; in TCRdb, only in-frame clones are kept and a portion is missing. This sample yields about 160,000 clones, of which 96% are seen a single time; approximately 1% belongs to the top ten. Input material: blood. The sequence derives from a woman between 25 and 40 years old in good health. The chain recombines TRBV25-1 with TRBJ1-2; no firm D call. The CDR3 DNA reads as TGTGCCAGCAGTGAATTAGGAGAGCTCTATGGCTACACCTTC. It specifies CASSELGELYGYTF.